This T cell receptor (beta chain) originates from a study of T-cell reconstitution after alpha-beta-depleted transplantation in children. Trimming pared 2 bases from V and 3 bases from J, leaving 19 bases between. Germline V CDR1 and CDR2: MNHEY, SVGAGI. The CDR3 covers 18 residues. Unique molecular identifiers were incorporated when the TCRbeta library was constructed. MiXCR was run by TCRdb on the PCR reads, yielding one entry per CDR3 protein. The sample gives just over 350,000 distinct CDR3 sequences, about an eighth of which show up once; about 3.9% is in the top ten. The sequence was collected from a human donor who donated a stem cell graft to a child with Fanconi anemia. The material sequenced was PBMCs, taken from the stem cell graft. This sequence joins TRBV6-5 and TRBJ2-2, with no clear D. CDR3 region: CASSYASRQEWDTGELFF. In nucleotides, the CDR3 is TGTGCCAGCAGTTACGCGTCTCGGCAGGAGTGGGACACCGGGGAGCTGTTTTTT.